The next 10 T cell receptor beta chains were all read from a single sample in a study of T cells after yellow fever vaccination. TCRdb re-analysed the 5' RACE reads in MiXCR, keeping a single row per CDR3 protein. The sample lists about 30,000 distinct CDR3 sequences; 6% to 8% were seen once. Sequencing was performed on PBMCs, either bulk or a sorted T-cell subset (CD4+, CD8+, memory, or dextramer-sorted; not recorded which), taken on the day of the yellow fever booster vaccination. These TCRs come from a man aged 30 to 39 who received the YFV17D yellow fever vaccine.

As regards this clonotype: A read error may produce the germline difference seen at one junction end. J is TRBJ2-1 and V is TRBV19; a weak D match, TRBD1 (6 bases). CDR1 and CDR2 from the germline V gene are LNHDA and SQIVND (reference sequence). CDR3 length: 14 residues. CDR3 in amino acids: CASSPGTLNNEEFF. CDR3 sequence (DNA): TGTGCCAGTAGTCCCGGGACACTCAACAATGAGGAGTTCTTC.

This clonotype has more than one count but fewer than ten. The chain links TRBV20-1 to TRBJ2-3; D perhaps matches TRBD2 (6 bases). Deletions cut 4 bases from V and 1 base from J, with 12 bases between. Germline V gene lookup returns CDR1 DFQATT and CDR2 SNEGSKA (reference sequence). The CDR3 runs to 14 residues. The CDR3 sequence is CSAIVGSGTDTQYF. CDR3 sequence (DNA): TGCAGTGCTATAGTCGGGAGCGGCACAGATACGCAGTATTTT.

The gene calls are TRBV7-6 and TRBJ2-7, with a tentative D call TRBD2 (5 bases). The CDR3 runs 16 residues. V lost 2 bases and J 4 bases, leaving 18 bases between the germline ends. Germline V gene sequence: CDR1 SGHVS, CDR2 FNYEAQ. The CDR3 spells CASSLKWTGYPYEQYF. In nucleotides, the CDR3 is TGTGCCAGCAGCTTAAAGTGGACGGGGTATCCTTACGAGCAGTACTTC.

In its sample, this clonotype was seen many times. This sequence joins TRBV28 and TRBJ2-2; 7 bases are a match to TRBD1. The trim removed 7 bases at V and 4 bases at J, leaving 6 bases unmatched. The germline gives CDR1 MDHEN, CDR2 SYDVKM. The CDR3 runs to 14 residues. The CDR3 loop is CASIPGQFTGELFF. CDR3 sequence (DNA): TGTGCCAGCATTCCGGGACAGTTCACCGGGGAGCTGTTTTTT. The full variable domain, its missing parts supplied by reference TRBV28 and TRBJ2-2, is DVKVTQSSRYLVKRTGEKVFLECVQDMDHENMFWYRQDPGLGLRLIYFSYDVKMKEKGDIPEGYSVSREKKERFSLILESASTNQTSMYLCASIPGQFTGELFFGEGSRLTVL.

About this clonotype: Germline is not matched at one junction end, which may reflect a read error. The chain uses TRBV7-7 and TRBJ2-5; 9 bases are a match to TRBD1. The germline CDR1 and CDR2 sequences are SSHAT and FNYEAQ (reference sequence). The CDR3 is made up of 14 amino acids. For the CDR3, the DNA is TGTGCTAGCAGCTTATCCGGGACAGGGCTCAAGAAGTGGTTC. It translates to CASSLSGTGLKKWF.

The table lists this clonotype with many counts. CDR3 nucleotides: TGCGCCAGCAGCTTGATGTTGAGCTCCGCCGGGGAGCTGTTTTTT. It specifies CASSLMLSSAGELFF. The V and J genes are TRBV5-1 and TRBJ2-2; D unresolved. The V end lost 1 base, the J end lost 6 bases, and 13 bases lay between the germline ends. The CDR3 sequence is 15 residues long. The germline CDR1 and CDR2 sequences are SGHRS and YFSETQ.

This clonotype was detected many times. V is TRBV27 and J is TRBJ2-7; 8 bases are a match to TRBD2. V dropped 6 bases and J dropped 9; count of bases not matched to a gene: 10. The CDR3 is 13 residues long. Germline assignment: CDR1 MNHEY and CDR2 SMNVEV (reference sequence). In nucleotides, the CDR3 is TGTGCCAGCAGCACCTCGGGACTAGTCGGGCAGTACTTC. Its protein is CASSTSGLVGQYF.

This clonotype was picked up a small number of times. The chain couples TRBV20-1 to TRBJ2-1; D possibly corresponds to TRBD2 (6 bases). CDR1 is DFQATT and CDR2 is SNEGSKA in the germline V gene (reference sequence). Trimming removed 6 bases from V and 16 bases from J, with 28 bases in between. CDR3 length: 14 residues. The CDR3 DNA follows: TGCAGTGCCCAAGCGACCGGGACTCCAAAGCTGGCCTTCTTC. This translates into CSAQATGTPKLAFF.

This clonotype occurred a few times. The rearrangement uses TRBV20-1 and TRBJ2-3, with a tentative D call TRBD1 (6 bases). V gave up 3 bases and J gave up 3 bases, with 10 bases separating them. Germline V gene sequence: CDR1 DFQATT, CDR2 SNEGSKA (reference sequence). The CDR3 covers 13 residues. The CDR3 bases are TGCAGTGCTAGCAGGGGTTATACAGATACGCAGTATTTT. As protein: CSASRGYTDTQYF.

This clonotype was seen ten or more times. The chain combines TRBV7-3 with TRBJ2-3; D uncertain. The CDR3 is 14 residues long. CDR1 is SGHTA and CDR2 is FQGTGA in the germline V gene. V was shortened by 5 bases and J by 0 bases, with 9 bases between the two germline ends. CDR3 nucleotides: TGTGCCAGCAGCGCAAGCGCTAGCACAGATACGCAGTATTTT. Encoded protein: CASSASASTDTQYF.